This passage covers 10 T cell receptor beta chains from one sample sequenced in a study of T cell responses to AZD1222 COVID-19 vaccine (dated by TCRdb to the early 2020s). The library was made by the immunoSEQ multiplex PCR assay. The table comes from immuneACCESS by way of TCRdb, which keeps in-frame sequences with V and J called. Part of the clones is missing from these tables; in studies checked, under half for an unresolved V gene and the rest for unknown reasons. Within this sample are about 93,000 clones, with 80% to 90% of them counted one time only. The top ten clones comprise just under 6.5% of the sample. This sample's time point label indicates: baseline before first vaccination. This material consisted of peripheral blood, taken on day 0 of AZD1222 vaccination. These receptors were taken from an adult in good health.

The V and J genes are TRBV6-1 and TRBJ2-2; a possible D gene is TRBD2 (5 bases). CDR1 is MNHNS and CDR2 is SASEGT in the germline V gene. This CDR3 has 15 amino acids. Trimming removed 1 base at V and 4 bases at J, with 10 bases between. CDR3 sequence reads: CASSEGPAGTGELFF. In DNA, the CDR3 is TGTGCCAGCAGTGAAGGACCCGCGGGCACCGGGGAGCTGTTTTTT.

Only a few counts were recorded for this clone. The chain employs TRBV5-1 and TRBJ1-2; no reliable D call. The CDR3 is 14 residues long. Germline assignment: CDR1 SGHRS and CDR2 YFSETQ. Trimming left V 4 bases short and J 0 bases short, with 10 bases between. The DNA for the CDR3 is TGCGCCAGCAGCCCGGACGGAGCTAACTATGGCTACACCTTC. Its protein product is CASSPDGANYGYTF.

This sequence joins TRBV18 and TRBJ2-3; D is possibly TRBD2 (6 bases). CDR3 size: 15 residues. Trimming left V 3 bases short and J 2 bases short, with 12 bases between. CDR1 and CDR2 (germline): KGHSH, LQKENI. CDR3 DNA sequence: TGTGCCAGCTCACCTTCGGGGGACTCCACAGATACGCAGTATTTT. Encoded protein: CASSPSGDSTDTQYF. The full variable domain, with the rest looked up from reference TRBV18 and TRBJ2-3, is NAGVMQNPRHLVRRRGQEARLRCSPMKGHSHVYWYRQLPEEGLKFMVYLQKENIIDESGMPKERFSAEFPKEGPSILRIQQVVRGDSAAYFCASSPSGDSTDTQYFGPGTRLTVL.

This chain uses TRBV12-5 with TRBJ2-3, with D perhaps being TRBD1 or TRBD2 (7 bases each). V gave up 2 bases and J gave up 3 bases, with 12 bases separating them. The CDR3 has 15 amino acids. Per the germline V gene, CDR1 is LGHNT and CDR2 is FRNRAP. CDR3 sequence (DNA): TGTGCTAGTGGTTTGAACCAGGGGGGGACAGATACGCAGTATTTT. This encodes CASGLNQGGTDTQYF.

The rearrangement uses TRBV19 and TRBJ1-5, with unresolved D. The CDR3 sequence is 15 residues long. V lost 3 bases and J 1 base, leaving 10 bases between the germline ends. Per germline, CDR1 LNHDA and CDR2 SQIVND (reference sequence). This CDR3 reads CASSMWRLSNQPQHF. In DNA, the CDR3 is TGTGCCAGTAGTATGTGGAGGTTAAGCAATCAGCCCCAGCATTTT. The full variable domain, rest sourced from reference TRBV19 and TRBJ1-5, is DGGITQSPKYLFRKEGQNVTLSCEQNLNHDAMYWYRQDPGQGLRLIYYSQIVNDFQKGDIAEGYSVSREKKESFPLTVTSAQKNPTAFYLCASSMWRLSNQPQHFGDGTRLSIL.

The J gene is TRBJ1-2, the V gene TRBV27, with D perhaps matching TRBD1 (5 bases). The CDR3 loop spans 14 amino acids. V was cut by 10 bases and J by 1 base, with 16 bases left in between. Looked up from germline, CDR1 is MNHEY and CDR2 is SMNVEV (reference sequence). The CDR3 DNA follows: TGTGCCACAGGGCCCGGTCGCAGTAACTATGGCTACACCTTC. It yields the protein CATGPGRSNYGYTF.

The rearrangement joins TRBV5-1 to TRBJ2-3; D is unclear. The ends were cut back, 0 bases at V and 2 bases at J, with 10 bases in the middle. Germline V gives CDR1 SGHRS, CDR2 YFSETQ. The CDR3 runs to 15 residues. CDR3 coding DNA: TGCGCCAGCAGCTTGGCTGTAACAGACACAGATACGCAGTATTTT. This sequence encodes CASSLAVTDTDTQYF.

The CDR3 sequence: CASSPKLSTESQPQHF. The CDR3 region has the DNA TGTGCCAGCTCACCAAAACTGTCCACGGAGAGTCAGCCCCAGCATTTT. The chain employs TRBV18 and TRBJ1-5; D is undetermined. CDR1 and CDR2 (germline): KGHSH, LQKENI. CDR3 length equals 16 residues. V lost 2 bases to trimming and J lost 6 bases, with 17 bases between them.

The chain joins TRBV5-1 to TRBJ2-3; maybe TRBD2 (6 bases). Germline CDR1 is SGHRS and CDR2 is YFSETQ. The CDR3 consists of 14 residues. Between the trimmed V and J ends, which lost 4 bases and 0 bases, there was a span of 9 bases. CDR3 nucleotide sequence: TGCGCCAGCAGCGAGGGAGGTAGCACAGATACGCAGTATTTT. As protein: CASSEGGSTDTQYF.

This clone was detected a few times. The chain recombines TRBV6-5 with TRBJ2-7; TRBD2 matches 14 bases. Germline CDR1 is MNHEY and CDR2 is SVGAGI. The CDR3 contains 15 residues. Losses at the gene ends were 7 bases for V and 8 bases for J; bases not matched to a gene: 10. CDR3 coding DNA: TGTGCCAGCACCAAGGGACTAGCGGGGGACATCAAGCAGTACTTC. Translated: CASTKGLAGDIKQYF.